These 16 T cell receptor beta chains came from one sample sequenced in a study of read filtering for tumor transcriptome and immune sequencing (dated by TCRdb to 2018 to 2021). The sample was run on an Illumina HiSeq 4000. The Immunoverse kit was used to build TCR libraries from 400 ng RNA, with molecular barcoded adaptors covering alpha/delta and beta/gamma chains. TCRdb trimmed public reads at Q25 via fastp, called clones via MiXCR and kept in-frame beta chains. Every distinct CDR3 protein forms one entry, paired with its most common genes and DNA. The sample table contains roughly 35,000 distinct CDR3 sequences; only one count was recorded for about 13% of them. The ten largest clones capture about 38% of the sample. The material sequenced was a population of CD138-negative cells sorted from bone marrow. The intended sense of this specimen's cell subset or site label: bone marrow mononuclear cells depleted of CD138+ plasma/myeloma cells by negative magnetic selection. The receptors come from a donor aged 40 or older with multiple myeloma.

This clonotype was counted at least ten times. The chain joins TRBV4-1 to TRBJ2-3, with TRBD2 matching over 10 bases. Germline lookup yields CDR1 MGHRA and CDR2 YSYEKL. Trimming at V came to 1 base and at J to 4 bases, leaving 11 bases not matched to a gene. The CDR3 totals 18 residues. This CDR3 is CASSQGLAGEKWADTQYF. The CDR3 DNA reads TGCGCCAGCAGCCAAGGGCTAGCGGGAGAGAAATGGGCAGATACGCAGTATTTT.

At least ten counts were recorded for this clonotype. The chain employs TRBV7-6 and TRBJ2-7; D is ambiguous. Germline CDR1 is SGHVS and CDR2 is FNYEAQ. The CDR3 loop spans 17 amino acids. V lost 5 bases to trimming and J lost 7 bases, with 27 bases between them. CDR3 loop: CASSQDVVSSRLGEQYF. The CDR3 nucleotides read TGTGCCAGCAGCCAGGATGTCGTCTCGTCCAGGTTGGGTGAGCAGTACTTC.

This clonotype showed up many times. The chain is built from TRBV7-2 and TRBJ2-4; TRBD2 agrees at 8 bases. V dropped 0 bases and J dropped 3; count of bases not matched to a gene: 13. The germline V gene encodes CDR1 SGHTA and CDR2 FQGNSA. CDR3 length: 19 residues. CDR3 DNA: TGTGCCAGCAGCTTAGCGCTGAGCGGGAGAAATCCGGGCAAAAACATTCAGTACTTC. It is translated as CASSLALSGRNPGKNIQYF.

This clonotype was observed many times. The V gene is TRBV4-2, the J gene TRBJ2-3; 8 bases match TRBD2. This CDR3 spans 17 amino acids. The V segment lost 1 base and the J segment 3 bases; nucleotides outside the gene matches: 9. In germline, CDR1 is LGHNA, CDR2 YNFKEQ. The CDR3 loop reads CASSQAREGPGTDTQYF. The DNA for the CDR3 is TGTGCCAGCAGCCAAGCCCGGGAGGGCCCGGGTACAGATACGCAGTATTTT.

On this clonotype itself: This could be a read error, since a much larger clone is one nucleotide away. The chain couples TRBV6-2 or TRBV6-3 to TRBJ2-2; TRBD1 matches 8 bases. J gave up 6 bases and V 6 bases, and 9 bases lay outside the gene matches. This CDR3 has 15 residues. Germline CDR1 and CDR2: MNHEY and SVGEGT. The CDR3: CASRSGGRYSGELFF. DNA of the CDR3: TGTGCCAGCAGATCAGGGGGCCGGTACTCCGGGGAGCTGTTTTTT.

This clonotype has more than one count but fewer than ten. The chain uses TRBV7-6 and TRBJ1-4; D perhaps matches TRBD1 (5 bases). This CDR3 has 13 amino acids. Trimming removed 2 bases from V and 8 bases from J, with 9 bases in between. Germline V gives CDR1 SGHVS, CDR2 FNYEAQ. The CDR3 DNA sequence: TGTGCCAGCAGCTTATCCCGACAGGAAAAACTGTTTTTT. Translating it yields CASSLSRQEKLFF.

In this sample, this clonotype turned up many times. V usage is TRBV4-3 and J usage is TRBJ2-7; D uncertain. CDR3 length: 14 residues. Germline V gives CDR1 LGHNA, CDR2 YSLEER. The V and J ends lost 0 bases and 3 bases respectively, with 9 bases between them. CDR3 DNA: TGCGCCAGCAGCCAAGATAGTAGCTACTACGAGCAGTACTTC. This codes for CASSQDSSYYEQYF.

This clonotype was counted many times. The rearrangement uses TRBV11-2 and TRBJ1-1, with D maybe TRBD1 (6 bases). Germline CDR1 and CDR2: SGHAT and FQNNGV. This CDR3 has 16 amino acids. Trimming removed 0 bases from V and 4 bases from J, with 15 bases in between. The CDR3, as DNA: TGTGCCAGCAGCTTAGATGGAGGGGGGGTCGGCACTGAAGCTTTCTTT. The encoded protein is CASSLDGGGVGTEAFF.

This clonotype has ten or more counts. The rearrangement joins TRBV29-1 to TRBJ1-1; D gene ambiguous. V shed 5 bases and J shed 3 bases, with 13 bases lying between them. This CDR3 is 13 amino acids long. Germline V gives CDR1 SQVTM, CDR2 ANQGSEA. In DNA form, the CDR3 reads TGCAGCGTTCTCCGATTGATGGACACTGAAGCTTTCTTT. It translates to CSVLRLMDTEAFF.

This clonotype was observed many times. This chain links TRBV5-1 with TRBJ1-3; D unresolved. V shed 7 bases and J shed 0 bases, with 11 bases lying between them. Germline V gives CDR1 SGHRS, CDR2 YFSETQ. The CDR3 is made up of 14 amino acids. The CDR3 DNA reads as TGCGCCAGCTCTGAAAGCCCCTCTGGAAACACCATATATTTT. Residues: CASSESPSGNTIYF. Using reference TRBV5-1 and TRBJ1-3 for the parts outside the CDR3, the full variable domain is KAGVTQTPRYLIKTRGQQVTLSCSPISGHRSVSWYQQTPGQGLQFLFEYFSETQRNKGNFPGRFSGRQFSNSRSEMNVSTLELGDSALYLCASSESPSGNTIYFGEGSWLTVV.

This clonotype has a count of ten or more. The chain links TRBV2 to TRBJ2-1; 12 nucleotides agree with TRBD1. The V segment lost 10 bases and the J segment 7 bases; nucleotides outside the gene matches: 11. The CDR3 contains 15 residues. The germline CDR1 and CDR2 sequences are SNHLY and FYNNEI. For the CDR3, the DNA is TGTGCCAACTCCATGGGACAGGGGGCCGGGAATGAGCAGTTCTTC. It specifies CANSMGQGAGNEQFF.

In its sample, this clonotype was seen many times. The chain couples TRBV5-1 to TRBJ1-6, with 8 positions matching TRBD1. CDR1 is SGHRS, CDR2 YFSETQ, per germline. The CDR3 has 17 amino acids. The V and J ends lost 0 bases and 8 bases, in that order; junction bases with no gene match: 10. Here the CDR3 DNA reads TGCGCCAGCAGCTTGGTTCCCCAGGGGGCTCGGGATTCACCCCTCCACTTT. Translated, it gives CASSLVPQGARDSPLHF.

There are many counts of this clonotype. The rearrangement uses TRBV5-1 and TRBJ2-1, with a weak D call TRBD1 (5 bases). The CDR3 spans 16 residues. Germline V CDR1 and CDR2: SGHRS, YFSETQ. Deletions cut 0 bases from V and 5 bases from J, with 15 bases between. CDR3 DNA: TGCGCCAGCAGCTTGGTGCCCAGGGATCAGAACAATGAGCAGTTCTTC. It codes for CASSLVPRDQNNEQFF.

Notes on this clonotype: A much bigger clone sits one base away, suggesting this may be a read error. V gene TRBV6-1 combines with J gene TRBJ2-1, with D possibly being TRBD2 (5 bases). Trimming shortened V by 6 bases and J by 5 bases, and 11 bases separated the two germline ends. There are 13 residues in the CDR3. Germline-derived CDR1 and CDR2 are MNHNS and SASEGT. The CDR3 DNA follows: TGTGCCAGCAGAGAGGGCTTTAACAATGAGCAGTTCTTC. Protein product: CASREGFNNEQFF.

The table lists this clonotype with many counts. V and J are TRBV20-1 and TRBJ2-7; 10 nucleotides line up with TRBD1. Germline V lookup: CDR1 DFQATT, CDR2 SNEGSKA (reference sequence). There are 13 residues in the CDR3. CDR3 sequence: CGADRGRAEEQYF. In nucleotides, the CDR3 is TGCGGAGCCGACAGGGGGCGGGCGGAAGAGCAGTACTTC.

This clonotype was seen at least ten times. This chain connects TRBV9 to TRBJ2-3; 10 bases align to TRBD2. Trimming at V came to 2 bases and at J to 5 bases, leaving 11 bases not matched to a gene. The CDR3 spans 17 residues. Germline CDR1 SGDLS, CDR2 YYNGEE. CDR3 nucleotides: TGTGCCAGCAGCGTGGGACCAGCGGGAGGGGCGGAAGATACGCAGTATTTT. Amino acids: CASSVGPAGGAEDTQYF.